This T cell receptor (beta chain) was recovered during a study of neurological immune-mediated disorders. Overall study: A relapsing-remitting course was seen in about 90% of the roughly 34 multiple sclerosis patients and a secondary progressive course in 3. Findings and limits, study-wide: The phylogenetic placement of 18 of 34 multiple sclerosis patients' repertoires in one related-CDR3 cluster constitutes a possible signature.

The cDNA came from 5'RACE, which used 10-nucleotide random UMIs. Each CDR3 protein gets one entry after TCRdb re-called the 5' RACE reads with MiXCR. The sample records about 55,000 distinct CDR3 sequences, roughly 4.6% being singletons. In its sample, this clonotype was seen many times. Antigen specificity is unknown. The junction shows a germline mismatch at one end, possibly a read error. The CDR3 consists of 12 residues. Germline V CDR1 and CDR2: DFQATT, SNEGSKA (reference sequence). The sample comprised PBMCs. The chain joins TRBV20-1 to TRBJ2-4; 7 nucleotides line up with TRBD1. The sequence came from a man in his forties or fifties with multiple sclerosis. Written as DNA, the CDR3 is TGCAGTGCTAGAGCGGTACAGGGGACACCGAACTTC. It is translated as CSARAVQGTPNF.